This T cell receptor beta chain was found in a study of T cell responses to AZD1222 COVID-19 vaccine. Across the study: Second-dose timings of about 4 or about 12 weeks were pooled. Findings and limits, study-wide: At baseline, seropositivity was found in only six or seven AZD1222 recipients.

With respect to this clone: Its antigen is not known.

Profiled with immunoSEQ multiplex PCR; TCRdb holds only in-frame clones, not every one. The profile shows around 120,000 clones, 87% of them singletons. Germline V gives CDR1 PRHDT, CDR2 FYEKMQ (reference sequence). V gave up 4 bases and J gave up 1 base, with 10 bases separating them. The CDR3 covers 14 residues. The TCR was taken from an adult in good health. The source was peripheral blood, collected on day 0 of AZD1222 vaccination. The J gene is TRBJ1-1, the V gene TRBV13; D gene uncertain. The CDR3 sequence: CASSSRSGNTEAFF. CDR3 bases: TGTGCCAGCAGCTCCCGGTCGGGGAACACTGAAGCTTTCTTT. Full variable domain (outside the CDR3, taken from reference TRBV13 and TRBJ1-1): AAGVIQSPRHLIKEKRETATLKCYPIPRHDTVYWYQQGPGQDPQFLISFYEKMQSDKGSIPDRFSAQQFSDYHSELNMSSLELGDSALYFCASSSRSGNTEAFFGQGTRLTVV.